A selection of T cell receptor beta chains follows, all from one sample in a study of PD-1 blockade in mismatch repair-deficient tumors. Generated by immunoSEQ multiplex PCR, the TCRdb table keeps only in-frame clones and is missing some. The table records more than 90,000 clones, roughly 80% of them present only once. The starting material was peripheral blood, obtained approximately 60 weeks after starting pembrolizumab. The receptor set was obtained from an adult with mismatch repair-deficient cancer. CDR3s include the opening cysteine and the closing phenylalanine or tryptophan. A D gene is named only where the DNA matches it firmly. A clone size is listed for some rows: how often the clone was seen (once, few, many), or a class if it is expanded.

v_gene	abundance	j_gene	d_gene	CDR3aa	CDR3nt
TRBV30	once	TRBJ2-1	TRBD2	CAWRPNGLAGEYNEQFF	TGTGCCTGGAGACCCAACGGGCTAGCGGGGGAATACAATGAGCAGTTCTTC
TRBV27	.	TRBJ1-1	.	CASRDPYGDTEAFF	TGTGCCAGCAGAGACCCATACGGTGACACTGAAGCTTTCTTT
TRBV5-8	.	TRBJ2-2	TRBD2	CASILSSGANTGELFF	TGTGCCAGCATCCTATCTAGCGGAGCGAACACCGGGGAGCTGTTTTTT
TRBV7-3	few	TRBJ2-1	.	CASSLEASSYNEQFF	TGTGCCAGCAGTCTGGAGGCTAGCTCCTACAATGAGCAGTTCTTC
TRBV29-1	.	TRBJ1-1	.	CSVPEVPDGTEAFF	TGCAGCGTTCCCGAGGTCCCCGACGGGACTGAAGCTTTCTTT
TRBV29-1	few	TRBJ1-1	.	CSAAEDTEAFF	TGCAGCGCAGCTGAGGACACTGAAGCTTTCTTT
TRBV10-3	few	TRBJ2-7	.	CAIKGSTYEQYF	TGTGCCATCAAGGGTAGCACGTACGAGCAGTACTTC
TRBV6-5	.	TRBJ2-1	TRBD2	CASSEREGNEQFF	TGTGCCAGCAGTGAGCGGGAGGGCAATGAGCAGTTCTTC
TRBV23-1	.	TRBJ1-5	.	CASSPTNQPQHF	TGCGCCAGCAGTCCCACAAATCAGCCCCAGCATTTT
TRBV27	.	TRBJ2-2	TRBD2	CASSLTSGYTGELFF	TGTGCCAGCAGTCTGACTAGCGGGTACACCGGGGAGCTGTTTTTT
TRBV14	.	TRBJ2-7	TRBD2	CASSQGRGTYEQYF	TGTGCCAGCAGCCAAGGGCGGGGGACCTACGAGCAGTACTTC
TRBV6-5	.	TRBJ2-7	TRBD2	CASRPTSGATYEQYF	TGTGCCAGCAGGCCGACTAGCGGGGCAACCTACGAGCAGTACTTC
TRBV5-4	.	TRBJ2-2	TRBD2	CASSVTGLTKNTGELFF	TGTGCCAGCAGCGTAACGGGACTAACAAAGAACACCGGGGAGCTGTTTTTT
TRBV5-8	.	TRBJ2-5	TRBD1	CASSSTGLPPETQYF	TGTGCCAGCAGCTCGACAGGGCTGCCTCCAGAGACCCAGTACTTC
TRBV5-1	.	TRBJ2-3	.	CASSLALGMGTDTQYF	TGCGCCAGCAGCTTGGCCTTGGGCATGGGGACAGATACGCAGTATTTT
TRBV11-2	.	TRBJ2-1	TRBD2	CASSLVVAGSYNEQFF	TGTGCCAGCAGCTTAGTCGTAGCGGGGTCCTACAATGAGCAGTTCTTC
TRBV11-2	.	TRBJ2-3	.	CASSLDGALRGSQYF	TGTGCCAGCAGCTTAGATGGGGCGTTGCGTGGTTCGCAGTATTTT
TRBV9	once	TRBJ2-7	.	CASSVDGDPYEQYF	TGTGCCAGCAGCGTAGATGGTGATCCCTACGAGCAGTACTTC
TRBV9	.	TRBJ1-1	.	CASSAGQMNTEAFF	TGTGCCAGCAGCGCGGGACAAATGAACACTGAAGCTTTCTTT
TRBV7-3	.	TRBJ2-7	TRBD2	CASSQTSGRSYEQYF	TGTGCCAGCAGCCAGACTAGCGGGAGATCCTACGAGCAGTACTTC
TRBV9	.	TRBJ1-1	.	CASSVAVGPNTEAFF	TGTGCCAGCAGCGTAGCGGTGGGGCCGAACACTGAAGCTTTCTTT
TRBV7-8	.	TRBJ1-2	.	CASSLNNPDYGYTF	TGTGCCAGCAGCTTAAACAACCCAGACTATGGCTACACCTTC
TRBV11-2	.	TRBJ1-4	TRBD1	CASSSSRDRGSREKLFF	TGTGCCAGCAGCTCGTCCCGGGACAGGGGATCTCGAGAAAAACTGTTTTTT
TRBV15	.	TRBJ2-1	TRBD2	CATSLGLAGAAYNEQFF	TGTGCCACCAGCTTGGGACTAGCGGGAGCAGCCTACAATGAGCAGTTCTTC
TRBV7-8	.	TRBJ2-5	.	CASSPAAGGGTQETQYF	TGTGCCAGCAGCCCGGCCGCCGGCGGAGGAACTCAAGAGACCCAGTACTTC
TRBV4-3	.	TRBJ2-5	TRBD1	CASSQEWGQVETQYF	TGCGCCAGCAGCCAAGAATGGGGACAGGTAGAGACCCAGTACTTC
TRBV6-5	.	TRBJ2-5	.	CASSPGHFQTQYF	TGTGCCAGCAGTCCGGGACATTTTCAGACCCAGTACTTC
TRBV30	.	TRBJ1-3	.	CAWSPTGWGNTIYF	TGTGCCTGGAGTCCAACCGGGTGGGGAAACACCATATATTTT
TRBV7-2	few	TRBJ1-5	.	CASSSTGNQPQHF	TGTGCCAGCAGCTCGACAGGTAATCAGCCCCAGCATTTT
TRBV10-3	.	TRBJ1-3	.	CAISDMDRGDGNTIYF	TGTGCCATCAGTGATATGGACAGAGGGGACGGAAACACCATATATTTT
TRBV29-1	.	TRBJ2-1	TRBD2	CSVGGLAGGLRNNEQFF	TGCAGCGTTGGGGGACTAGCGGGAGGCCTCAGAAACAATGAGCAGTTCTTC
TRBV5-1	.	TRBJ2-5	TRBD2	CASSLGASGKRETQYF	TGCGCCAGCAGCTTGGGTGCTAGCGGTAAAAGGGAGACCCAGTACTTC
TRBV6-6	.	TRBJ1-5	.	CASNPRRAQPQHF	TGTGCCAGCAACCCTAGGAGGGCTCAGCCCCAGCATTTT
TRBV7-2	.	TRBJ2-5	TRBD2	CASSFSGGNPGETQYF	TGTGCCAGCAGCTTTAGCGGGGGTAACCCAGGAGAGACCCAGTACTTC
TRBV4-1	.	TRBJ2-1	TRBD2	CASSPIGVGLAGVSPRIVEQFF	TGCGCCAGCAGCCCAATAGGCGTGGGACTAGCGGGAGTTTCCCCCCGGATAGTTGAGCAGTTCTTC
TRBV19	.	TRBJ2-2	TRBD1	CARTASSGTGPTGELFF	TGTGCCAGAACCGCCTCCTCCGGGACAGGGCCCACCGGGGAGCTGTTTTTT
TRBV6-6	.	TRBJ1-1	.	CASRDGNTEAFF	TGTGCCAGCCGAGACGGGAACACTGAAGCTTTCTTT
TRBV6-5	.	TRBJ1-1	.	CASSYSGTAEAFF	TGTGCCAGCAGTTACTCGGGGACTGCTGAAGCTTTCTTT
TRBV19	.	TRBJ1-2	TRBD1	CASSRGQGAPTNYGYTF	TGTGCCAGTAGTCGGGGACAGGGGGCTCCTACTAACTATGGCTACACCTTC
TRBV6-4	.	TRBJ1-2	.	CASNQPGGKGYTF	TGTGCCAGCAACCAACCGGGAGGTAAAGGCTACACCTTC
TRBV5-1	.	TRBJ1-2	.	CASRDRDSGGANYGYTF	TGCGCCAGCAGAGACCGGGACTCCGGGGGAGCTAACTATGGCTACACCTTC
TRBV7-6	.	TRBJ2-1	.	CASSLRGRSEQFF	TGTGCCAGCAGCTTAAGGGGTAGGAGCGAGCAGTTCTTC
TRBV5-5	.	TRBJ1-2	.	CASSLRTVTGYTF	TGTGCCAGCAGCTTGAGGACAGTTACTGGCTACACCTTC
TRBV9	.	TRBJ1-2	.	CASSPGVF	TGTGCCAGCAGCCCGGGGGTATTC
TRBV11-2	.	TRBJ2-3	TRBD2	CASSLAGGSSDTQYF	TGTGCCAGCAGCCTAGCGGGAGGGAGCTCAGATACGCAGTATTTT
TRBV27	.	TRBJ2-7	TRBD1	CASSTTGQGAGYEQYF	TGTGCCAGCAGCACAACAGGACAGGGGGCCGGGTACGAGCAGTACTTC
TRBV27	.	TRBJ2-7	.	CASSPDSSYEQYF	TGTGCCAGCAGCCCGGACAGCTCCTACGAGCAGTACTTC
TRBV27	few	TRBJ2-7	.	CASSTYPGPKYEQYF	TGTGCCAGCAGTACATATCCGGGACCAAAATACGAGCAGTACTTC
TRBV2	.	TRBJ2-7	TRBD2	CASSEALAGVTEQYF	TGTGCCAGCAGTGAAGCTCTAGCGGGAGTAACCGAGCAGTACTTC
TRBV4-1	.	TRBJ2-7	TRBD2	CASSRAAGGGSYEQYF	TGCGCCAGCAGCCGCGCAGCGGGAGGGGGCTCCTACGAGCAGTACTTC
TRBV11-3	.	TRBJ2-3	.	CASSLGAPPTDTQYF	TGTGCCAGCAGCTTGGGAGCGCCTCCCACAGATACGCAGTATTTT
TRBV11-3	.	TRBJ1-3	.	CASSCLDFTAIIGNTIYF	TGTGCCAGCAGCTGTCTCGACTTCACAGCGATAATTGGAAACACCATATATTTT
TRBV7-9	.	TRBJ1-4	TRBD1	CASSLGDRWNEKLFF	TGTGCCAGCAGCCTGGGGGACAGGTGGAATGAAAAACTGTTTTTT
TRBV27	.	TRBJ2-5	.	CASSLDGTQYF	TGTGCCAGCTCACTTGATGGGACCCAGTACTTC